A single sample is the source of the 25 T cell receptor beta chains below, sequenced in a study of shared clonotypes between healthy human individuals. Produced via immunoSEQ multiplex PCR; TCRdb's table is partial and in-frame only. The sample has about 2 million clones, just under 95% seen once. CD45RO-negative, CCR7-positively selected cells formed the naive CD8 fraction, excluding terminally differentiated effector memory CD45RA+ cells. The sample comprised naive CD8+ T cells sorted from blood. The source is a man aged 18-30 years in good health.

The V gene is TRBV6-1, the J gene TRBJ1-1, with D possibly matching TRBD1 (5 bases). Per germline, CDR1 MNHNS and CDR2 SASEGT. Trimming shortened V by 4 bases and J by 6 bases, and 9 bases separated the two germline ends. The CDR3 extends over 12 amino acids. CDR3 nucleotide sequence: TGTGCCAGCAGTGCGGACAAACCTGAAGCTTTCTTT. Residues: CASSADKPEAFF.

The rearrangement uses TRBV7-9 and TRBJ1-1; 10 bases map to TRBD1. Trimming took 4 bases from V and 4 from J; bases not matched to a gene: 3. The CDR3 totals 14 residues. The germline V gene encodes CDR1 SEHNR and CDR2 FQNEAQ (reference sequence). This CDR3 is CASSWGTGATEAFF. The CDR3 DNA sequence: TGTGCCAGCAGCTGGGGGACAGGGGCCACTGAAGCTTTCTTT.

The V gene is TRBV7-9, the J gene TRBJ2-1, with D possibly called TRBD1 or TRBD2 (5 bases each). Per germline, CDR1 SEHNR and CDR2 FQNEAQ (reference sequence). The length of the CDR3 is 17 residues. Trimming took 2 bases from V and 0 from J, leaving 14 bases between them. As DNA, the CDR3 is TGTGCCAGCAGCTTAAGTCGGGGCTGGAGCTCCTACAATGAGCAGTTCTTC. Amino acids: CASSLSRGWSSYNEQFF. The complete variable domain, with remaining parts taken from reference TRBV7-9 and TRBJ2-1, reads DTGVSQNPRHKITKRGQNVTFRCDPISEHNRLYWYRQTLGQGPEFLTYFQNEAQLEKSRLLSDRFSAERPKGSFSTLEIQRTEQGDSAMYLCASSLSRGWSSYNEQFFGPGTRLTVL.

The chain has TRBV19 and TRBJ2-6; no firm D call. The germline V gene encodes CDR1 LNHDA and CDR2 SQIVND (reference sequence). V was shortened by 5 bases and J by 0 bases, with 8 bases between the two germline ends. The CDR3 extends over 15 amino acids. CDR3 nucleotide sequence: TGTGCCAGTAGTCCAAAAGGCTCTGGGGCCAACGTCCTGACTTTC. Translating gives CASSPKGSGANVLTF.

V gene TRBV28 combines with J gene TRBJ1-1; 8 positions match TRBD1. This CDR3 is 15 amino acids long. V was clipped by 3 bases and J by 1 base; unmatched bases: 4. In germline, CDR1 is MDHEN, CDR2 SYDVKM. CDR3 DNA sequence: TGTGCCAGCAGTTTGCCTGGGACAGGGAACACTGAAGCTTTCTTT. This codes for CASSLPGTGNTEAFF.

V gene TRBV27 combines with J gene TRBJ1-4, with D possibly TRBD1 on 6 matching bases. The germline gives CDR1 MNHEY, CDR2 SMNVEV (reference sequence). The CDR3 totals 15 residues. V gave up 0 bases and J gave up 5 bases, with 10 bases separating them. This CDR3 is CASSLSGQLNEKLFF. CDR3 sequence (DNA): TGTGCCAGCAGTTTATCAGGACAGCTGAATGAAAAACTGTTTTTT.

CDR3 in DNA: TGTGCCAGCAGCTTAGAGTGGTCTAGCACAGATACGCAGTATTTT. It codes for CASSLEWSSTDTQYF. The chain employs TRBV11-2 and TRBJ2-3; D call uncertain. The CDR3 totals 15 residues. V was trimmed by 0 bases and J by 0 bases, leaving 7 bases between them. Germline values: CDR1 SGHAT, CDR2 FQNNGV.

This chain connects TRBV7-9 to TRBJ2-7, with D possibly being TRBD1 (6 bases). The CDR3 sequence is 13 residues long. Germline CDR1 and CDR2: SEHNR and FQNEAQ (reference sequence). Trimming shortened V by 1 base and J by 6 bases, and 10 bases separated the two germline ends. The CDR3 bases are TGTGCCAGCAGCTTAGGGGACACCGGCGAGCAGTACTTC. Its protein product is CASSLGDTGEQYF.

V gene TRBV5-6 combines with J gene TRBJ2-3; D gene ambiguous. The CDR3 consists of 12 residues. Trimming took 7 bases from V and 14 from J, leaving 20 bases between them. Germline assignment: CDR1 SGHDT and CDR2 YYEEEE. CDR3 coding DNA: TGTGCCAGCTCTCTGTGGACCTCCCCGGGGTATTTT. Its translation: CASSLWTSPGYF.

The rearrangement uses TRBV7-9 and TRBJ1-1; 8 bases fit TRBD1. Trimming at V came to 8 bases and at J to 8 bases, leaving 10 bases not matched to a gene. Germline lookup yields CDR1 SEHNR and CDR2 FQNEAQ (reference sequence). The CDR3 sequence is 13 residues long. CDR3 in amino acids: CASGPRDRREAFF. CDR3 nucleotides: TGTGCCAGCGGTCCAAGGGACAGGAGAGAAGCTTTCTTT.

The chain has TRBV28 and TRBJ1-1; 8 positions match TRBD1. The germline V gene has CDR1 MDHEN and CDR2 SYDVKM. The junction had 15 bases not matched to a gene; V was cut back by 7 bases and J by 5 bases. This CDR3 is built from 16 residues. The CDR3: CASIVIFGDRRTEAFF. Written as DNA, the CDR3 is TGTGCCAGCATAGTTATCTTCGGGGACAGGCGGACTGAAGCTTTCTTT.

The chain has TRBV7-2 and TRBJ2-5; D unresolved. V gave up 3 bases and J gave up 5 bases, with 16 bases separating them. There are 15 residues in the CDR3. Germline V CDR1 and CDR2: SGHTA, FQGNSA. The CDR3 nucleotides read TGTGCCAGCAGCTTCTTGCTTTATGGGCCCGAGACCCAGTACTTC. Protein product: CASSFLLYGPETQYF.

This chain links TRBV29-1 with TRBJ1-1; TRBD1 aligns across 8 bases. The germline V gene encodes CDR1 SQVTM and CDR2 ANQGSEA. Trimming took 7 bases from V and 8 from J; bases not matched to a gene: 3. This CDR3 comprises 10 residues. This CDR3 reads CSATGGEAFF. The CDR3 DNA reads TGCAGCGCCACAGGGGGAGAAGCTTTCTTT.

The V and J genes are TRBV12-5 and TRBJ2-1; 15 bases fit TRBD2. The germline gives CDR1 LGHNT, CDR2 FRNRAP. The V segment lost 3 bases and the J segment 1 base; nucleotides outside the gene matches: 1. The CDR3 runs to 17 residues. The CDR3 nucleotides read TGTGCTAGTGGTTTAGGGACTAGCGGGAGGTCCTACAATGAGCAGTTCTTC. Translation: CASGLGTSGRSYNEQFF. The full variable domain, in which reference TRBV12-5 and TRBJ2-1 provide the parts outside the CDR3, is DARVTQTPRHKVTEMGQEVTMRCQPILGHNTVFWYRQTMMQGLELLAYFRNRAPLDDSGMPKDRFSAEMPDATLATLKIQPSEPRDSAVYFCASGLGTSGRSYNEQFFGPGTRLTVL.

This clone was seen only once. This chain connects TRBV11-3 to TRBJ2-5, with TRBD2 matching 7 bases. The V gene's germline CDR1 is SGHNT and CDR2 YENEEA. The CDR3 has 16 amino acids. After removal of 1 base from V and 3 bases from J, the junction contained 8 bases not matched to a gene. The CDR3 region is CASSLGSGTTEETQYF. In DNA, the CDR3 is TGTGCCAGCAGCTTAGGCTCCGGGACTACCGAAGAGACCCAGTACTTC.

The V gene is TRBV5-6, the J gene TRBJ1-3; weak D call: TRBD1 (5 bases). The germline CDR1 and CDR2 sequences are SGHDT and YYEEEE. This CDR3 spans 14 amino acids. V lost 2 bases and J 4 bases, leaving 10 bases between the germline ends. CDR3: CASSFQGGGNTIYF. CDR3 nucleotides: TGTGCCAGCAGCTTCCAGGGTGGCGGAAACACCATATATTTT.

This clone was counted between two and nine times. The rearrangement uses TRBV29-1 and TRBJ2-2, with D unclear. V shed 4 bases and J shed 3 bases, with 6 bases lying between them. This CDR3 is 12 amino acids long. Germline V lookup: CDR1 SQVTM, CDR2 ANQGSEA. CDR3 region: CSVVGYTGELFF. The DNA of the CDR3 is TGCAGCGTTGTAGGGTACACCGGGGAGCTGTTTTTT.

The rearrangement links TRBV27 to TRBJ1-4; D perhaps matches TRBD1 (6 bases). V was pared by 0 bases and J by 4 bases, with 12 bases between. Germline-derived CDR1 and CDR2 are MNHEY and SMNVEV (reference sequence). The CDR3 contains 16 residues. DNA for the CDR3: TGTGCCAGCAGTTTATCGCCAGGGACAAGTAATGAAAAACTGTTTTTT. Residues: CASSLSPGTSNEKLFF.

This chain uses TRBV27 with TRBJ2-7; D may be TRBD1 (5 bases). The CDR3 has 14 residues. Per the germline V gene, CDR1 is MNHEY and CDR2 is SMNVEV (reference sequence). V lost 5 bases and J lost 5, with 16 bases in between. CDR3 sequence reads: CASSPLGQGNEQYF. The CDR3 DNA follows: TGTGCCAGCAGTCCGCTCGGGCAGGGAAACGAGCAGTACTTC.

This sequence joins TRBV12-5 and TRBJ2-7; D is unresolved. V gave up 6 bases and J gave up 5 bases, with 11 bases separating them. CDR1 LGHNT and CDR2 FRNRAP come from the germline V gene. The length of the CDR3 is 12 residues. This CDR3 reads CASGFSPDEQYF. CDR3 nucleotides: TGTGCTAGTGGCTTCTCGCCGGACGAGCAGTACTTC. The full variable domain, rest sourced from reference TRBV12-5 and TRBJ2-7, is DARVTQTPRHKVTEMGQEVTMRCQPILGHNTVFWYRQTMMQGLELLAYFRNRAPLDDSGMPKDRFSAEMPDATLATLKIQPSEPRDSAVYFCASGFSPDEQYFGPGTRLTVT.

V usage is TRBV23-1 and J usage is TRBJ1-6; D gene unclear. TRBV23-1 is treated as an ORF (open reading frame) with a function not yet certain. V lost 3 bases, J lost 8 bases, and 8 bases lay in between. The CDR3 runs to 13 residues. The CDR3 loop reads CASSQFSYSPLHF. For the CDR3, the DNA is TGCGCCAGCAGTCAGTTCTCTTATTCACCCCTCCACTTT.

J is TRBJ2-1 and V is TRBV5-4, with TRBD2 as a possible D gene (5 bases). Trimming cost V 0 bases and J 7 bases, with 20 bases left between them. This CDR3 is 17 amino acids long. Germline CDR1 SGHNT, CDR2 YYREEE (reference sequence). The DNA for the CDR3 is TGTGCCAGCAGCTTGGTAGGGCTAGCTTCAATACCAAATGAGCAGTTCTTC. It yields the protein CASSLVGLASIPNEQFF.

This clone has a single count. The junction departs from germline at one end; a sequencing error may be responsible. The chain has TRBV7-2 and TRBJ2-7; TRBD1 matches at 7 bases. CDR3 length: 13 residues. Germline loops: CDR1 SGHTA, CDR2 FQGNSA. CDR3 sequence: CASSWGQTAVLNF. In DNA, the CDR3 is TGTGCCAGCAGCTGGGGACAGACAGCAGTCTTGAACTTC.

This rearrangement joins TRBV13 to TRBJ1-2, with a weak D call TRBD1 (6 bases). The CDR3 runs 16 residues. Trimming removed 5 bases from V and 7 bases from J, with 23 bases in between. In germline, CDR1 is PRHDT, CDR2 FYEKMQ (reference sequence). The CDR3 region is CASSLRDTMYYFGYTF. As DNA, the CDR3 is TGTGCCAGCAGCCTCCGGGACACCATGTATTATTTTGGCTACACCTTC.

The chain combines TRBV30 with TRBJ2-2, with D hard to call. Germline loops: CDR1 GTSNPN, CDR2 SVGIG (reference sequence). The CDR3 runs to 15 residues. The ends were cut back, 3 bases at V and 1 base at J, with 12 bases in the middle. CDR3 DNA sequence: TGTGCCTGGAGAGTCCGAACCTTGAACACCGGGGAGCTGTTTTTT. Its translation: CAWRVRTLNTGELFF.